This entry concerns a single T cell receptor (beta chain). Its antigen is as yet unknown. These data originate in a study of cytomegalovirus exposure and HLA in healthy donors. General study findings and limits: After further analysis at a later stage, 16,951 TCR beta sequences were associated with HLA alleles at 0.05 false discovery rate. Solely CMV serostatus was available to characterize immune exposure.

The germline V gene encodes CDR1 SGHAT and CDR2 FQNNGV. The CDR3 covers 14 residues. Germline trimming cut 6 bases from V and 3 bases from J; bases unmatched to any gene: 4. The primer mix had 60 Vbeta and 13 Jbeta primers. Methods used by the authors: In a later analysis, about 9.9 million of around 75 million unique beta chains occurred in at least two donors. Here immunoSEQ multiplex PCR was the method, and the copy in TCRdb shows in-frame clones only, minus some. That table gives V, J and clone size, and the DNA gave D and trimming. The repertoire holds 150,000 to 200,000 clones, with around nine tenths as singletons.

Sequenced: PBMCs. The chain employs TRBV11-2 and TRBJ2-4, with 8 positions matching TRBD2. The origin of this receptor is a woman between 18 and 29 years old in good health and CMV-seronegative. CDR3 region: CASSYGTSKNIQYF. CDR3 DNA sequence: TGTGCCAGCAGTTACGGGACTAGCAAAAACATTCAGTACTTC.